This TCR beta chain is from a study of high-grade serous ovarian cancer treatment subgroups. Broader study findings: Clonal relatedness tracked neoantigen level, and by trend copy number and mutation load. Only CDR3 was analyzed; CDR1 and CDR2 were not.

Per the germline V gene, CDR1 is SQVTM and CDR2 is ANQGSEA. The CDR3 loop spans 14 amino acids. V shed 8 bases and J 0 bases; nucleotides not matched to a gene: 10. Produced via immunoSEQ multiplex PCR; TCRdb's table is partial and in-frame only. The sample has 9,600 or so clones; about two thirds are singletons. Concerning this clone: Its antigen is as yet unknown.

Tumor samples were taken before definitive surgery or chemotherapy. The clonotype was recovered from a human donor with high-grade serous ovarian cancer. The rearrangement links TRBV29-1 to TRBJ2-7; 7 nucleotides align to TRBD2. The sequenced material came from tumor tissue. CDR3 bases: TGCAGCCCCCTCAGCGGGAATAACTCCTACGAGCAGTACTTC. This encodes CSPLSGNNSYEQYF.